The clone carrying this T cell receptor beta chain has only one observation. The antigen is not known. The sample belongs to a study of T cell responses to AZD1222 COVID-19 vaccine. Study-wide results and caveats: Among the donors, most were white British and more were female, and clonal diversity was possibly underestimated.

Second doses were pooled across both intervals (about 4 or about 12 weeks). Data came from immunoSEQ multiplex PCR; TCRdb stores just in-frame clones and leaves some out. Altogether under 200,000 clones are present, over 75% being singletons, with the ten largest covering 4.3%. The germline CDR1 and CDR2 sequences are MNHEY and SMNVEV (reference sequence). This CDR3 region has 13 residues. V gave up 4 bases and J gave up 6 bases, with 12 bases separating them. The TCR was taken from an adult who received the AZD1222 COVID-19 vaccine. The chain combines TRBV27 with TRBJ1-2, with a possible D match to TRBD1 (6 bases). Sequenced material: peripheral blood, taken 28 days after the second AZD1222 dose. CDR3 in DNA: TGTGCCAGCAGTTCGGACAGACGTGATGGCTACACCTTC. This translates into CASSSDRRDGYTF.